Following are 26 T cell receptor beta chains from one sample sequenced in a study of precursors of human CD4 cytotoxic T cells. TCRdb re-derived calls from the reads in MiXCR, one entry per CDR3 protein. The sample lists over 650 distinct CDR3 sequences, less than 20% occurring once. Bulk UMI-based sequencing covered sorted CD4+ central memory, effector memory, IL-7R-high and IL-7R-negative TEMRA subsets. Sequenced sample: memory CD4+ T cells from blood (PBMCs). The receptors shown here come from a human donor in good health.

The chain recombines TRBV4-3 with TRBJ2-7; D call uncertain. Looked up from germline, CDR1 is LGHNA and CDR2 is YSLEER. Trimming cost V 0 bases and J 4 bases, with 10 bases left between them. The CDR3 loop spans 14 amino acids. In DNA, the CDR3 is TGCGCCAGCAGCCAAGAACGGGCTAGATACGAGCAGTACTTC. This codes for CASSQERARYEQYF.

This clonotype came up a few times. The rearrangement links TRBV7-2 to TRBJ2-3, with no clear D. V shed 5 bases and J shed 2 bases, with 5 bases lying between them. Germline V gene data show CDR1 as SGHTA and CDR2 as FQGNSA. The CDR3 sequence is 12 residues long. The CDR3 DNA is TGTGCCAGCAGCCCATACACAGATACGCAGTATTTT. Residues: CASSPYTDTQYF.

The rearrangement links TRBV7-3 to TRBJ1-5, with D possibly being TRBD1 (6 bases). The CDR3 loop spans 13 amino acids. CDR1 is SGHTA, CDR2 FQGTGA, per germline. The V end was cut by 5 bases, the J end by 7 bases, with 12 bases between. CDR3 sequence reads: CASSQDSGQPQHF. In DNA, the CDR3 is TGTGCCAGCAGCCAGGACAGTGGCCAGCCCCAGCATTTT.

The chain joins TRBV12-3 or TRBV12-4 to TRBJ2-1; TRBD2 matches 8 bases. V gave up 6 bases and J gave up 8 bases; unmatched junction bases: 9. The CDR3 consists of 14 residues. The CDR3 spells CASSPGAGADEQFF. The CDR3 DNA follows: TGTGCCAGCAGCCCAGGAGCGGGAGCGGATGAGCAGTTCTTC.

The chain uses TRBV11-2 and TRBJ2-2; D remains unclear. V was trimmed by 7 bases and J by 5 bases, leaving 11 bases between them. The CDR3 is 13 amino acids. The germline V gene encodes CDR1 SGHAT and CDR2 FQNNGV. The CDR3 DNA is TGTGCCAGCAAACGCGTCTGGACCGGGGAGCTGTTTTTT. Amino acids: CASKRVWTGELFF.

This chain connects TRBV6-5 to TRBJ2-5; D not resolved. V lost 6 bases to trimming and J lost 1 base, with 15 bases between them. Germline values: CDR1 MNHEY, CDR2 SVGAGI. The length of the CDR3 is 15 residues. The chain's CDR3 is CASSLSLGLQETQYF. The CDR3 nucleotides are TGTGCCAGCAGCCTCTCGTTGGGTCTCCAAGAGACCCAGTACTTC.

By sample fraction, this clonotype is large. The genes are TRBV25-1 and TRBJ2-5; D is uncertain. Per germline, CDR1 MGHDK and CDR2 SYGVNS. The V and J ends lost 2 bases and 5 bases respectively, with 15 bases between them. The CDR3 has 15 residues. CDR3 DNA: TGTGCCAGCAGTGAAGTAGTCAGGTCTGTTGAGACCCAGTACTTC. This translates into CASSEVVRSVETQYF.

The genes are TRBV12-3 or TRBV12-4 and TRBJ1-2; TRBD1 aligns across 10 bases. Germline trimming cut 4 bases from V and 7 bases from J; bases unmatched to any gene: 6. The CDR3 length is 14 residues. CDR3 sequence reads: CASSSPTGGLGYTF. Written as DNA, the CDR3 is TGTGCCAGCAGTTCGCCGACAGGGGGCCTTGGCTACACCTTC.

The CDR3 here is CASSPGGAGDTQYF. The CDR3 nucleotides are TGCGCCAGCAGCCCCGGCGGGGCAGGAGATACGCAGTATTTT. J is TRBJ2-3 and V is TRBV4-3; possibly TRBD2 for D (6 bases). The CDR3 has 14 residues. V lost 4 bases and J lost 5, with 13 bases in between. The germline CDR1 and CDR2 sequences are LGHNA and YSLEER.

CDR3 coding DNA: TGTGCCAGCATTGTTGGACAGGGTCTCGGCGGCTACACCTTC. This translates into CASIVGQGLGGYTF. V is TRBV12-3 or TRBV12-4 and J is TRBJ1-2; 8 bases are shared with TRBD1. Trimming at V came to 7 bases and at J to 8 bases, leaving 12 bases not matched to a gene. The CDR3 consists of 14 residues.

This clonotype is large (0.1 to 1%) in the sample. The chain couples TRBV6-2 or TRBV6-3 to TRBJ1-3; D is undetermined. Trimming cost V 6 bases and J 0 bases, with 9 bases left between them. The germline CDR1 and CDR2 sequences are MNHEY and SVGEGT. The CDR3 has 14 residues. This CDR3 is CASSPSYSGNTIYF. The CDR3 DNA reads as TGTGCCAGCAGCCCGTCGTACTCTGGAAACACCATATATTTT.

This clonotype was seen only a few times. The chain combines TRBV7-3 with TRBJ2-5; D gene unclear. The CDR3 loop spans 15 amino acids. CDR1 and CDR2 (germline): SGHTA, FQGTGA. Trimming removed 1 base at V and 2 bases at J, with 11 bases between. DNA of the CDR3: TGTGCCAGCAGCTTAAGTGGGAACCCACAAGAGACCCAGTACTTC. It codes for CASSLSGNPQETQYF.

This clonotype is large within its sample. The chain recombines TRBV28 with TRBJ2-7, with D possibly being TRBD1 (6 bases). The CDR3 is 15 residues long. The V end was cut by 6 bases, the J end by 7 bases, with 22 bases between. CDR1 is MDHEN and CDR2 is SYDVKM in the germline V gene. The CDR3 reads CASSSRGRDLGEQYF. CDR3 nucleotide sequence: TGTGCCAGCAGCTCCAGGGGCAGGGATCTCGGGGAGCAGTACTTC.

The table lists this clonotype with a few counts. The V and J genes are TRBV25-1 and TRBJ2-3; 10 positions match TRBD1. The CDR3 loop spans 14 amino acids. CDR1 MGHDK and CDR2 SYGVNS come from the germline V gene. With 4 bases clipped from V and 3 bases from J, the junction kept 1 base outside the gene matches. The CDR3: CASSGDRGTDTQYF. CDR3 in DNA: TGTGCCAGCAGTGGGGACAGGGGAACAGATACGCAGTATTTT.

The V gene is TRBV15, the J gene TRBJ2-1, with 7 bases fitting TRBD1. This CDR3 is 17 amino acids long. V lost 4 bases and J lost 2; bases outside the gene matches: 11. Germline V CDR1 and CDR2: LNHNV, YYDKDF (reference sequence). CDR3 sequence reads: CATSTPERGLTYNEQFF. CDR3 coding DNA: TGTGCCACCAGCACCCCGGAGAGGGGGCTCACCTACAATGAGCAGTTCTTC.

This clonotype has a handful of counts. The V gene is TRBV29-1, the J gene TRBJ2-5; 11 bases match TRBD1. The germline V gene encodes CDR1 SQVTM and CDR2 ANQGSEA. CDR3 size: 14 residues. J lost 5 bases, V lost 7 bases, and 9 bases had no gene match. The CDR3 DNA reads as TGCAGCGCCGGGACAGGGGGAGGTGATGAGACCCAGTACTTC. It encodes CSAGTGGGDETQYF.

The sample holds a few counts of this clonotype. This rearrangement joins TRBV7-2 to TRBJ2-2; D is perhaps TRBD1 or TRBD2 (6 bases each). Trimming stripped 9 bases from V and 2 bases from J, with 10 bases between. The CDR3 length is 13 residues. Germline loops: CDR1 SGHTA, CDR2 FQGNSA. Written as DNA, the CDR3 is TGTGCCAGTCGGGGGCAAAACACCGGGGAGCTGTTTTTT. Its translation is CASRGQNTGELFF.

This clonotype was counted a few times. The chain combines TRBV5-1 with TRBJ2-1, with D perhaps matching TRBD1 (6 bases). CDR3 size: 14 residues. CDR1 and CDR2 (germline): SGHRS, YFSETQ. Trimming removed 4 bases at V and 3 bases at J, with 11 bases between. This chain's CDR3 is CASSAGQNYNEQFF. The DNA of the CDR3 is TGCGCCAGCAGCGCTGGACAGAACTACAATGAGCAGTTCTTC.

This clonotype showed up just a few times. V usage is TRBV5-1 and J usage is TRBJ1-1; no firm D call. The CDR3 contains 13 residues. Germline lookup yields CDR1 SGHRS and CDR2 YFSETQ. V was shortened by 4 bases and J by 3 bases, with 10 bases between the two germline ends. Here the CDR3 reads CASSAKPDTEAFF. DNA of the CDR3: TGCGCCAGCAGCGCCAAACCCGACACTGAAGCTTTCTTT.

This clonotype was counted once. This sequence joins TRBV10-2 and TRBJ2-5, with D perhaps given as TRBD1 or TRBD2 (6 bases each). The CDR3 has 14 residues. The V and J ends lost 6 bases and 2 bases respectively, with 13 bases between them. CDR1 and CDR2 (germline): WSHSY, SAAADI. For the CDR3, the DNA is TGCGCCAGCAGCGACCAAGGGGGGCAAGAGACCCAGTACTTC. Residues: CASSDQGGQETQYF.

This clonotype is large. CDR3 DNA sequence: TGTGCCTGGGGGGTAGACTACGAGCAGTACTTC. It codes for CAWGVDYEQYF. This chain links TRBV30 with TRBJ2-7; no reliable D call. Trimming cost V 5 bases and J 3 bases, with 8 bases left between them. Germline V lookup: CDR1 GTSNPN, CDR2 SVGIG (reference sequence). The CDR3 loop spans 11 amino acids.

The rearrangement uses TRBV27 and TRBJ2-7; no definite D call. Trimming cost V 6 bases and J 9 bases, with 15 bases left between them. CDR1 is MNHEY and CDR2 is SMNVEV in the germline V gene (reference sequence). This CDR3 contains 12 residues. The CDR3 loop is CASSSPRARQYF. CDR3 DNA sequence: TGTGCCAGCAGCTCTCCCCGGGCGAGGCAGTACTTC.

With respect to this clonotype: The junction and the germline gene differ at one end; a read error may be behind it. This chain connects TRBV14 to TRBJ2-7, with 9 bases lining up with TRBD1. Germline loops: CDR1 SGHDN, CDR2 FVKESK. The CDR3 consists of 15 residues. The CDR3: CASSHGQGIVYKQYF. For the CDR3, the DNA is TGTGCCAGCAGCCACGGACAGGGGATTGTCTACAAGCAGTACTTC.

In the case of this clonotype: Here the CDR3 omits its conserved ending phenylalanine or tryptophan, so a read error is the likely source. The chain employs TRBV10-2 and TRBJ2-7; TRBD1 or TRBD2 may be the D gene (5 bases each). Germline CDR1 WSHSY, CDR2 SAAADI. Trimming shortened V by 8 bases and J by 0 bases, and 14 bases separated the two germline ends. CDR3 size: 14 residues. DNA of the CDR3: TGCGCCAGCGGGGACGATACGGGCTCCTACGAGCAGTACTTA. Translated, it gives CASGDDTGSYEQYL.

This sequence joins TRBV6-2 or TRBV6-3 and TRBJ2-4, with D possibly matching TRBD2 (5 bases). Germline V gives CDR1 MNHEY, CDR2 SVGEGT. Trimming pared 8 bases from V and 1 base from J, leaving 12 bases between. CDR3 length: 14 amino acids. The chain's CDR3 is CASQGGLAKNIQYF. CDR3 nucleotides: TGTGCCAGCCAAGGAGGCCTGGCCAAAAACATTCAGTACTTC.

This CDR3 is CASSLSAGQGYEQYF. The CDR3 nucleotides are TGTGCCAGCAGCTTAAGCGCGGGACAGGGCTACGAGCAGTACTTC. This sequence joins TRBV7-2 and TRBJ2-7; 9 bases map to TRBD1. The junction had 5 bases not matched to a gene; V was cut back by 2 bases and J by 3 bases. This CDR3 has 15 amino acids. In germline, CDR1 is SGHTA, CDR2 FQGNSA.